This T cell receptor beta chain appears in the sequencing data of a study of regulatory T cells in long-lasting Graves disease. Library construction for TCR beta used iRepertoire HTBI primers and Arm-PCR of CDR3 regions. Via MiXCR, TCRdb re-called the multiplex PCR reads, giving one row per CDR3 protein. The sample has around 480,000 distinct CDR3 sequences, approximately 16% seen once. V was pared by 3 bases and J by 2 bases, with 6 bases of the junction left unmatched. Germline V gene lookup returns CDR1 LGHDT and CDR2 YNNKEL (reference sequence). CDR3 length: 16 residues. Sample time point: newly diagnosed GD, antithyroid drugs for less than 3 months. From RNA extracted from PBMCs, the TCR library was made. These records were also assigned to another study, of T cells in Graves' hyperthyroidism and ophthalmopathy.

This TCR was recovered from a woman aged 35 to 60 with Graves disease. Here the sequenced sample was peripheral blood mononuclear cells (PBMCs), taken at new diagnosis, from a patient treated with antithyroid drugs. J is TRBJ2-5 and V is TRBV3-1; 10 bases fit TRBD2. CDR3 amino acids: CASSHRSGGIQETQYF. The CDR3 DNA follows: TGTGCCAGCAGCCACCGTAGCGGGGGGATACAAGAGACCCAGTACTTC.